The 25 T cell receptor beta chains in this list originate from one sample, sequenced in a study of cytomegalovirus exposure and HLA in healthy donors. PCR employed 60 Vbeta and 13 Jbeta primers. Using immunoSEQ multiplex PCR, the repertoire was profiled, and TCRdb retains in-frame clones only, with some absent. The data contain 150,000 or so clones, nearly 80% of them seen just once; the ten biggest clones take up more than 12%. The sample comprised PBMCs. These receptors were taken from a middle-aged man in good health and CMV-seropositive.

This chain connects TRBV7-2 to TRBJ1-2; 9 bases match TRBD1. The CDR3 runs to 16 residues. With V trimmed by 2 bases and J by 6 bases, 10 bases remained unmatched. CDR1 is SGHTA, CDR2 FQGNSA, per germline. The CDR3 sequence is CASSLTPTGGGDGYTF. The CDR3 nucleotides are TGTGCCAGCAGCTTAACGCCAACAGGGGGCGGAGATGGCTACACCTTC.

The rearrangement joins TRBV19 to TRBJ1-1; 8 positions match TRBD1. The CDR3 is 17 amino acids. Per germline, CDR1 LNHDA and CDR2 SQIVND (reference sequence). V was clipped by 9 bases and J by 4 bases; unmatched bases: 19. The CDR3 reads CARHRGISIWRGTEAFF. Here the CDR3 DNA reads TGTGCCAGGCACAGGGGGATCTCTATCTGGAGGGGCACTGAAGCTTTCTTT.

The rearrangement links TRBV7-2 to TRBJ2-1; D is perhaps TRBD1 (6 bases). Trimming stripped 4 bases from V and 4 bases from J, with 8 bases between. CDR1 SGHTA and CDR2 FQGNSA come from the germline V gene. The CDR3 extends over 13 amino acids. DNA for the CDR3: TGTGCCAGCAGCTCCACAGGGTACAATGAGCAGTTCTTC. Its translation is CASSSTGYNEQFF.

The V and J genes are TRBV29-1 and TRBJ2-2; 9 bases align to TRBD2. V shed 6 bases and J 1 base; nucleotides not matched to a gene: 3. The CDR3 length is 14 residues. The germline CDR1 and CDR2 sequences are SQVTM and ANQGSEA. In DNA form, the CDR3 reads TGCAGCGTGGAGACTAGCGGGAACACCGGGGAGCTGTTTTTT. Protein: CSVETSGNTGELFF.

V usage is TRBV5-1 and J usage is TRBJ1-4; tentative D call: TRBD1 (5 bases). Germline assignment: CDR1 SGHRS and CDR2 YFSETQ. The CDR3 is 16 amino acids. The V and J ends lost 4 bases and 1 base respectively, with 14 bases between them. The CDR3 coding sequence is TGCGCCAGCAGCCCCGGACCCGGGGGAACTAATGAAAAACTGTTTTTT. Protein sequence: CASSPGPGGTNEKLFF. The variable domain in full, completed from reference TRBV5-1 and TRBJ1-4, reads KAGVTQTPRYLIKTRGQQVTLSCSPISGHRSVSWYQQTPGQGLQFLFEYFSETQRNKGNFPGRFSGRQFSNSRSEMNVSTLELGDSALYLCASSPGPGGTNEKLFFGSGTQLSVL.

This clone was counted a few times. The chain uses TRBV28 and TRBJ2-5; 9 bases match TRBD1. CDR1 MDHEN and CDR2 SYDVKM come from the germline V gene. Trimming took 7 bases from V and 5 from J; bases not matched to a gene: 8. This CDR3 has 14 residues. The CDR3 reads CASNYGGQGETQYF. In DNA form, the CDR3 reads TGTGCCAGCAACTATGGAGGACAGGGGGAGACCCAGTACTTC.

The chain joins TRBV4-2 to TRBJ1-1; TRBD1 might be the D (6 bases). V lost 0 bases and J 10 bases, leaving 12 bases between the germline ends. Germline V gene lookup returns CDR1 LGHNA and CDR2 YNFKEQ. The CDR3 covers 13 residues. For the CDR3, the DNA is TGTGCCAGCAGCCAAGAAGGGGGGGGTAGAGCTTTCTTT. This sequence encodes CASSQEGGGRAFF.

The V and J genes are TRBV4-1 and TRBJ2-3; 7 bases map to TRBD1. This CDR3 is built from 17 residues. V shed 1 base, J shed 1 base, and the junction held 8 bases outside the gene matches. The V gene's germline CDR1 is MGHRA and CDR2 YSYEKL. The CDR3 here is CASSQGKTGYRTDTQYF. In DNA, the CDR3 is TGCGCCAGCAGCCAAGGAAAGACAGGGTACCGCACAGATACGCAGTATTTT.

The genes are TRBV25-1 and TRBJ2-2, with a weak D call TRBD1 (5 bases). Germline lookup yields CDR1 MGHDK and CDR2 SYGVNS. This CDR3 has 17 residues. Trimming removed 1 base at V and 5 bases at J, with 17 bases between. The CDR3, as DNA: TGTGCCAGCAGTGAATCCTTGGGCAGGGATCTGACCGGGGAGCTGTTTTTT. Translation gives CASSESLGRDLTGELFF.

This chain joins TRBV6-1 and TRBJ1-6, with 9 bases aligning to TRBD1. The ends lost 3 bases at V and 6 bases at J; junction bases unmatched: 6. CDR3 size: 16 residues. CDR1 is MNHNS, CDR2 SASEGT, per germline. The CDR3 loop is CASSDQDRGGNSPLHF. CDR3 coding DNA: TGTGCCAGCAGTGACCAGGACAGGGGAGGTAATTCACCCCTCCACTTT.

This chain uses TRBV2 with TRBJ2-7; the match to TRBD1 covers 7 bases. Germline CDR1 and CDR2: SNHLY and FYNNEI. The CDR3 is 14 amino acids. After removal of 2 bases from V and 6 bases from J, the junction contained 7 bases not matched to a gene. CDR3 sequence: CASSESETGLEQYV. Here the CDR3 DNA reads TGTGCCAGCAGTGAATCCGAGACAGGGCTCGAGCAGTACGTC.

This sequence joins TRBV5-1 and TRBJ1-4; D gene unclear. The CDR3 length is 13 residues. Looked up from germline, CDR1 is SGHRS and CDR2 is YFSETQ. V was pared by 1 base and J by 8 bases, with 9 bases between. Here the CDR3 reads CASSLSDREKLFF. DNA of the CDR3: TGCGCCAGCAGCTTGTCTGATCGGGAAAAACTGTTTTTT.

This chain joins TRBV28 and TRBJ1-1; D unclear. Germline V gene data show CDR1 as MDHEN and CDR2 as SYDVKM. Trimming cost V 2 bases and J 4 bases, with 11 bases left between them. The length of the CDR3 is 14 residues. CDR3 amino acids: CASSLTQSVTEAFF. The CDR3 DNA follows: TGTGCCAGCAGTTTAACCCAGAGCGTCACTGAAGCTTTCTTT. The full variable domain, in which reference TRBV28 and TRBJ1-1 provide the parts outside the CDR3, is DVKVTQSSRYLVKRTGEKVFLECVQDMDHENMFWYRQDPGLGLRLIYFSYDVKMKEKGDIPEGYSVSREKKERFSLILESASTNQTSMYLCASSLTQSVTEAFFGQGTRLTVV.

Comments on this clone: The identical CDR3 is also encoded by other nucleotide sequences in the sample. This chain uses TRBV4-2 with TRBJ1-5, with a tentative D call TRBD1 (5 bases). In germline, CDR1 is LGHNA, CDR2 YNFKEQ. This CDR3 comprises 14 residues. The V and J ends lost 3 bases and 2 bases respectively, with 8 bases between them. The CDR3 region is CASSQEQGNQPQHF. The CDR3 bases are TGTGCCAGCAGCCAGGAACAGGGCAATCAGCCCCAGCATTTT.

The V and J genes are TRBV5-4 and TRBJ2-7, with TRBD1 matching over 7 bases. Germline CDR1 SGHNT, CDR2 YYREEE (reference sequence). The CDR3 is 13 residues long. V lost 4 bases and J lost 4; bases outside the gene matches: 5. This CDR3 reads CASSRDRQYEQYV. The CDR3, as DNA: TGTGCCAGCAGCAGGGACAGACAATACGAGCAGTACGTC.

The V gene is TRBV15, the J gene TRBJ2-5; 7 bases match TRBD2. V gave up 10 bases and J gave up 2 bases; unmatched junction bases: 4. The CDR3 consists of 12 residues. CDR1 and CDR2 (germline): LNHNV, YYDKDF (reference sequence). The CDR3 here is CAIQRDQETQYF. The DNA of the CDR3 is TGTGCCATCCAGCGGGATCAAGAGACCCAGTACTTC.

The chain combines TRBV19 with TRBJ2-2, with D possibly being TRBD1 (6 bases). The length of the CDR3 is 14 residues. Germline-derived CDR1 and CDR2 are LNHDA and SQIVND (reference sequence). Trimming shortened V by 6 bases and J by 6 bases, and 14 bases separated the two germline ends. CDR3 coding DNA: TGTGCCAGTAGAGGACAGTATACGGCCGGGGAGCTGTTTTTT. It yields the protein CASRGQYTAGELFF.

This clone appeared a single time. V gene TRBV7-2 combines with J gene TRBJ1-2; D perhaps matches TRBD1 (5 bases). Trimming shortened V by 5 bases and J by 8 bases, and 9 bases separated the two germline ends. Germline V gives CDR1 SGHTA, CDR2 FQGNSA. This CDR3 is built from 11 residues. The chain's CDR3 is CASSQGGGYTF. Written as DNA, the CDR3 is TGTGCCAGCAGCCAGGGTGGGGGCTACACCTTC.

This sequence joins TRBV7-9 and TRBJ2-7; tentatively, D is TRBD1 (7 bases). The CDR3 contains 14 residues. The germline V gene encodes CDR1 SEHNR and CDR2 FQNEAQ (reference sequence). Trimming took 5 bases from V and 2 from J, leaving 13 bases between them. CDR3 sequence: CASSDQGGPYEQYF. As DNA, the CDR3 is TGTGCCAGCAGCGACCAGGGGGGACCCTACGAGCAGTACTTC.

The chain joins TRBV7-3 to TRBJ1-1, with D possibly TRBD1 on 5 matching bases. V dropped 5 bases and J dropped 10 bases, with 20 bases sitting between them. In germline, CDR1 is SGHTA, CDR2 FQGTGA. CDR3 length: 14 residues. The CDR3 region is CASSPDIIKKAAFF. The CDR3 DNA sequence: TGTGCCAGCAGCCCGGACATAATTAAGAAGGCAGCTTTCTTT. Variable domain in full (rest from reference TRBV7-3 and TRBJ1-1): GAGVSQTPSNKVTEKGKYVELRCDPISGHTALYWYRQSLGQGPEFLIYFQGTGAADDSGLPNDRFFAVRPEGSVSTLKIQRTERGDSAVYLCASSPDIIKKAAFFGQGTRLTVV.

The chain recombines TRBV7-2 with TRBJ2-5; 7 positions match TRBD2. V gave up 5 bases and J gave up 5 bases; unmatched junction bases: 8. The length of the CDR3 is 14 residues. Germline CDR1 is SGHTA and CDR2 is FQGNSA. The CDR3 is CASSQRGGRETQYF. Written as DNA, the CDR3 is TGTGCCAGCAGCCAGCGGGGAGGCAGGGAGACCCAGTACTTC.

The rearrangement links TRBV4-3 to TRBJ1-5; no clear D. This CDR3 contains 14 residues. Between the trimmed V and J ends, which lost 0 bases and 4 bases, there was a span of 7 bases. Germline loops: CDR1 LGHNA, CDR2 YSLEER. CDR3 nucleotide sequence: TGCGCCAGCAGCCAAGACGGCGGTAATCAGCCCCAGCATTTT. It encodes CASSQDGGNQPQHF.

This clone showed up just once. This chain links TRBV5-1 with TRBJ2-5, with 10 bases lining up with TRBD2. Germline assignment: CDR1 SGHRS and CDR2 YFSETQ. The CDR3 is 16 amino acids. J lost 4 bases, V lost 1 base, and 7 bases had no gene match. The CDR3 DNA is TGCGCCAGCAGCTTGACACCTAGCGGGGGCAGAGAGACCCAGTACTTC. It translates to CASSLTPSGGRETQYF.

This clone was observed a single time. CDR3 sequence reads: CASSPGRARGDTEAFF. For the CDR3, the DNA is TGCGCCAGCAGCCCCGGGAGGGCCAGGGGAGACACTGAAGCTTTCTTT. The rearrangement uses TRBV4-1 and TRBJ1-1, with TRBD1 as a possible D gene (6 bases). The germline CDR1 and CDR2 sequences are MGHRA and YSYEKL. The CDR3 contains 16 residues. V was pared by 4 bases and J by 3 bases, with 18 bases between.

The V call is TRBV27, the J call TRBJ2-3; 12 bases align to TRBD2. With 6 bases clipped from V and 3 bases from J, the junction kept 16 bases outside the gene matches. The germline V gene has CDR1 MNHEY and CDR2 SMNVEV (reference sequence). The CDR3 is 19 amino acids. Written as DNA, the CDR3 is TGTGCCAGCAGCCTCACCTTGTTTGCTAGCGGGGGGGTGACAGATACGCAGTATTTT. This sequence encodes CASSLTLFASGGVTDTQYF.